This TCR beta chain appears in the sequencing data of a study of post-analysis software for immune sequencing data. The study's findings and limits: Roughly five TRBV segments, including TRBV5-6, TRBV5-1 and TRBV20-1, were more frequent in patients than controls. Normalized Chao1 diversity was significantly lower in multiple sclerosis patients than in controls. Those samples that were prepared in the same batch co-clustered strongly by F measure.

About this clonotype itself: Antigen specificity is unknown.

Per the germline V gene, CDR1 is KGHSH and CDR2 is LQKENI. CDR3 length: 13 amino acids. Trimming left V 4 bases short and J 10 bases short, with 15 bases between. Unique molecular identifiers had been added to the TCR beta cDNA libraries. TCRdb passed the PCR reads through MiXCR, listing each CDR3 protein once. The table lists around 710,000 distinct CDR3 sequences, under 60% of them singletons. The genes are TRBV18 and TRBJ2-3, with D maybe TRBD1 (7 bases). The sequence derives from a girl aged 10 to 17 with multiple sclerosis. Material: blood. The CDR3, as DNA: TGTGCCAGCTCACGTAACGACAGGGAGGCGCAGTATTTT. Its translation is CASSRNDREAQYF.